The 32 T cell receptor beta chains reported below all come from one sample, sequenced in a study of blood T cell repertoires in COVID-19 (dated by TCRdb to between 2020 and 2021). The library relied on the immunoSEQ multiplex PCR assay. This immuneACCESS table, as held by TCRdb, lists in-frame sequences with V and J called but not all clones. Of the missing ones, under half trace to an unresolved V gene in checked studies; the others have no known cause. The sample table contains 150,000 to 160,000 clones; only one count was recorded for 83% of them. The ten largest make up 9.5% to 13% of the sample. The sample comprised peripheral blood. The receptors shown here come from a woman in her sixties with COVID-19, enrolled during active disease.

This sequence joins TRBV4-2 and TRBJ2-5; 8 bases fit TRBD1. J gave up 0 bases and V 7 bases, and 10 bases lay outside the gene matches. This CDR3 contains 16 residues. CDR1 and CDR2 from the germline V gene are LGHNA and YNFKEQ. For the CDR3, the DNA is TGTGCCAGCACGCCCAGGAGACAGGGGTACCAAGAGACCCAGTACTTC. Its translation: CASTPRRQGYQETQYF.

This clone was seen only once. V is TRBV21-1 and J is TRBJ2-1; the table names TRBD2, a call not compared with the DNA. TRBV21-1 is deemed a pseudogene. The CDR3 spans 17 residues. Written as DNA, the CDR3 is TGTGCCAGCAGCAAAGCCCGGTGGACTGGCTCCTACAATGAGCAGTTCTTC. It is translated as CASSKARWTGSYNEQFF.

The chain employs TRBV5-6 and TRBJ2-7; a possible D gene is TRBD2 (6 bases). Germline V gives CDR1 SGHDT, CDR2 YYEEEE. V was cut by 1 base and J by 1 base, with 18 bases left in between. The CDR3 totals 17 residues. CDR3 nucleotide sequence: TGTGCCAGCAGCTTGATCAGTCCGGCTAGCGCGTCCTACGAGCAGTACTTC. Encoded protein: CASSLISPASASYEQYF.

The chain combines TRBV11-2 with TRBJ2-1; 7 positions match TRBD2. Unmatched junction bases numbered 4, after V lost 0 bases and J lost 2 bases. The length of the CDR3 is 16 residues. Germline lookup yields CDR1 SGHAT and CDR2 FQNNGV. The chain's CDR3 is CASSLEGEGTYNEQFF. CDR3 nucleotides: TGTGCCAGCAGCTTAGAAGGGGAGGGCACCTACAATGAGCAGTTCTTC.

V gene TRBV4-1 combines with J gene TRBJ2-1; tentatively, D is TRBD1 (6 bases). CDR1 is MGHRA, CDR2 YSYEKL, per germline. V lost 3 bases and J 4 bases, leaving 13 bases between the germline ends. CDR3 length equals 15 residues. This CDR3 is CASSHAADRYNEQFF. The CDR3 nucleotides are TGCGCCAGCAGCCACGCGGCCGACAGGTACAATGAGCAGTTCTTC.

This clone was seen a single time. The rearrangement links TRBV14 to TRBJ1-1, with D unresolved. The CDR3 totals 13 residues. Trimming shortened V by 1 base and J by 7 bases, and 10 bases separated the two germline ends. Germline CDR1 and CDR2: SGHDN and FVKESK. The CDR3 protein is CASSQVSSGEAFF. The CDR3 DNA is TGTGCCAGCAGCCAAGTTTCGAGTGGTGAAGCTTTCTTT.

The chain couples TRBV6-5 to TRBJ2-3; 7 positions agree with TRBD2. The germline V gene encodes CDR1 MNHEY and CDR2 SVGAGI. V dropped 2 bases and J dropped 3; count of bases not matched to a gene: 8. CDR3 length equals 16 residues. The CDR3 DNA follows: TGTGCCAGCAGTTACCGCGGCCTAGCGGAGACAGATACGCAGTATTTT. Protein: CASSYRGLAETDTQYF.

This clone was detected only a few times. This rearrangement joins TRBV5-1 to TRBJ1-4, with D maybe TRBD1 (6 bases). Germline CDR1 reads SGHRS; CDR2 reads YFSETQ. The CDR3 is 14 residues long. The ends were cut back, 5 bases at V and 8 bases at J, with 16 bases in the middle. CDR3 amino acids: CASSQGSGGEKLFF. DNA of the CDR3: TGCGCCAGCAGTCAGGGGTCAGGAGGAGAAAAACTGTTTTTT.

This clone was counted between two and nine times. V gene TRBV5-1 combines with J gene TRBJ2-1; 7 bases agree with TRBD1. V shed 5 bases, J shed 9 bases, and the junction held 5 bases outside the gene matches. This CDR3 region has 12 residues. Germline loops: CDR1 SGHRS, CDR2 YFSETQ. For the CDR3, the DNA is TGCGCCAGCAGGGCAGGGGGAACTGAGCAGTTCTTC. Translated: CASRAGGTEQFF.

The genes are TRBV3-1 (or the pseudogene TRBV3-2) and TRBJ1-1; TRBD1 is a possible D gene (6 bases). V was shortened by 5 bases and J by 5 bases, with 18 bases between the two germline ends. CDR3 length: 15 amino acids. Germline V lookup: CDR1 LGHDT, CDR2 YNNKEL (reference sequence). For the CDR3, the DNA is TGTGCCAGCAGCTTTAGGGCAGGGGTCGGTACTGAAGCTTTCTTT. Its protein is CASSFRAGVGTEAFF.

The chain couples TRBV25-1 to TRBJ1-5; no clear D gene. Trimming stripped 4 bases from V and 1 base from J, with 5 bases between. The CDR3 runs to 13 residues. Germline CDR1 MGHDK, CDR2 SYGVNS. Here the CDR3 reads CASSVSSNQPQHF. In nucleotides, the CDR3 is TGTGCCAGCAGTGTTTCGAGCAATCAGCCCCAGCATTTT.

In DNA form, the CDR3 reads TGTGCTAGTGGTTCATCCCGGACAGATTACAATGAGCAGTTCTTC. The encoded protein is CASGSSRTDYNEQFF. The chain uses TRBV12-5 and TRBJ2-1, with a weak D call TRBD1 (6 bases). CDR1 LGHNT and CDR2 FRNRAP come from the germline V gene. The CDR3 length is 15 residues. Trimming removed 4 bases from V and 4 bases from J, with 14 bases in between.

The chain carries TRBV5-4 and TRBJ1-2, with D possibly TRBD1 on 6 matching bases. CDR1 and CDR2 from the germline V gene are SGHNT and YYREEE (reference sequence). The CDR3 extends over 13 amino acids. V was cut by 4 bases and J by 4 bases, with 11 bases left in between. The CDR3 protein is CASSTRTVYGYTF. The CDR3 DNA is TGTGCCAGCAGCACAAGGACAGTCTATGGCTACACCTTC. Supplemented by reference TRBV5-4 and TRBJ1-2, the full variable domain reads ETGVTQSPTHLIKTRGQQVTLRCSSQSGHNTVSWYQQALGQGPQFIFQYYREEENGRGNFPPRFSGLQFPNYSSELNVNALELDDSALYLCASSTRTVYGYTFGSGTRLTVV.

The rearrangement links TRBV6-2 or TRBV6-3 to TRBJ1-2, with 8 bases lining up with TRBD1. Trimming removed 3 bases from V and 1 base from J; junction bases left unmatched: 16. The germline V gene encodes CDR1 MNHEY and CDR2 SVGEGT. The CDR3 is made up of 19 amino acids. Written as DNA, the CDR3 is TGTGCCAGCAGTTATTCTACCGGACGACAGGGGCGGGGTAACTATGGCTACACCTTC. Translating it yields CASSYSTGRQGRGNYGYTF.

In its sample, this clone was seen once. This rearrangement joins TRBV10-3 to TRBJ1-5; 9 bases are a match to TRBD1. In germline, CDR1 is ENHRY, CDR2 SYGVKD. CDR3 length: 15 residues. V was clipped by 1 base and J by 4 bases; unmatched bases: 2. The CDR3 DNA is TGTGCCATCAGTGAGTGGACAGGGGTAAATCAGCCCCAGCATTTT. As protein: CAISEWTGVNQPQHF.

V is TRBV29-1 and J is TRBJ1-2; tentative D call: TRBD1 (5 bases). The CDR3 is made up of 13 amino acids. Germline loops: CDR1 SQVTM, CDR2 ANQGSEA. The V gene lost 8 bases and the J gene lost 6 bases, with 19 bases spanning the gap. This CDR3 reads CSYRVGGGDGYTF. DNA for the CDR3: TGCAGCTATAGAGTCGGGGGAGGGGATGGCTACACCTTC.

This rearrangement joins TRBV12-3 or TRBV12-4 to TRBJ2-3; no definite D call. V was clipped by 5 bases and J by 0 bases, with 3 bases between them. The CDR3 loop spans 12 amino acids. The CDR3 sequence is CASSLSTDTQYF. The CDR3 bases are TGTGCCAGCAGTCTCAGCACAGATACGCAGTATTTT.

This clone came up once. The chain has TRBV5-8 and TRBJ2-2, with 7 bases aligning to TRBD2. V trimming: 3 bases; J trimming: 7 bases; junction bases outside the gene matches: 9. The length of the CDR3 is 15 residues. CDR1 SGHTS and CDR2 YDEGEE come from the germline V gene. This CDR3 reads CASSSLAGVGGELFF. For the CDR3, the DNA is TGTGCCAGCAGCTCCCTCGCGGGAGTCGGCGGGGAGCTGTTTTTT.

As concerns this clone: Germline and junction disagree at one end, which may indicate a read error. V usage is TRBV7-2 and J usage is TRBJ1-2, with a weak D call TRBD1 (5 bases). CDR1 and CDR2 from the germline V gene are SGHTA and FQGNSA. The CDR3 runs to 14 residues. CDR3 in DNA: TGTGCCAGCACCTTAACGGGGGCTAACTATGGCTACACCTTC. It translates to CASTLTGANYGYTF.

Here the CDR3 reads CASSKDMGQGVDGYTF. In DNA, the CDR3 is TGTGCCAGCAGCAAAGATATGGGACAGGGTGTCGATGGCTACACCTTC. The chain combines TRBV7-9 with TRBJ1-2; 9 bases align to TRBD1. There are 16 residues in the CDR3. Germline V lookup: CDR1 SEHNR, CDR2 FQNEAQ (reference sequence). J lost 6 bases, V lost 5 bases, and 13 bases had no gene match.

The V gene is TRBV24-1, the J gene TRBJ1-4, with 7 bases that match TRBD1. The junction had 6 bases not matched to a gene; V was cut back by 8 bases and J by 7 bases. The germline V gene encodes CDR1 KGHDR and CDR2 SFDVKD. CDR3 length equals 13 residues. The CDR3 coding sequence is TGTGCCACCAACGGACAGGCGGTTGAAAAACTGTTTTTT. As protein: CATNGQAVEKLFF.

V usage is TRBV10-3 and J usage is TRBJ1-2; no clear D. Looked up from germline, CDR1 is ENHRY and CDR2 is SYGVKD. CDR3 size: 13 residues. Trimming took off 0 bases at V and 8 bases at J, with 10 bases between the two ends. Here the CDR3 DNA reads TGTGCCATCAGTGAGTCTGGAGGGAACGGCTACACCTTC. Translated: CAISESGGNGYTF.

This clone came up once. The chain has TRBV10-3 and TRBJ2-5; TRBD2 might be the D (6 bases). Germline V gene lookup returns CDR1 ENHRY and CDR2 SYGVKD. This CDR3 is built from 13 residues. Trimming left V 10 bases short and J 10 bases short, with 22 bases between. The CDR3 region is CATRGEELGVQYF. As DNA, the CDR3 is TGTGCCACTCGAGGGGAGGAATTGGGTGTCCAGTACTTC.

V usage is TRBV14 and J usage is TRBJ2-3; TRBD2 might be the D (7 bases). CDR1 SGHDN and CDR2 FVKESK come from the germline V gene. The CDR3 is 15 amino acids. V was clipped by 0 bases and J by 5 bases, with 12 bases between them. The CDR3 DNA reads TGTGCCAGCAGCCAAGATTGGGGGGGCCGAGATACGCAGTATTTT. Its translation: CASSQDWGGRDTQYF.

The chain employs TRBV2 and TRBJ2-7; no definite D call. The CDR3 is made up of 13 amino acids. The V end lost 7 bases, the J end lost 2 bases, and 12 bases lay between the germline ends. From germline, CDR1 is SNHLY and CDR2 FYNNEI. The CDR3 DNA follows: TGTGCCAGCATGAGGCTTTCCCCCTACGAGCAGTACGTC. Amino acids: CASMRLSPYEQYV.

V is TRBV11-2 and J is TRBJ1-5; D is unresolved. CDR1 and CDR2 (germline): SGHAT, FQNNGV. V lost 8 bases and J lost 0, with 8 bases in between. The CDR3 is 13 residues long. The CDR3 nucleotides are TGTGCCAGCGCAGCGTATAGCAATCAGCCCCAGCATTTT. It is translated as CASAAYSNQPQHF.

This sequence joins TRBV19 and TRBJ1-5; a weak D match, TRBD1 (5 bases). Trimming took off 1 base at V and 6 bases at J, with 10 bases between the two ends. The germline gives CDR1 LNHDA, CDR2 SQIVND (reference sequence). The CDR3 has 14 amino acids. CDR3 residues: CASSIVGGTQPQHF. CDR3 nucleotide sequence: TGTGCCAGTAGTATAGTGGGGGGAACTCAGCCCCAGCATTTT.

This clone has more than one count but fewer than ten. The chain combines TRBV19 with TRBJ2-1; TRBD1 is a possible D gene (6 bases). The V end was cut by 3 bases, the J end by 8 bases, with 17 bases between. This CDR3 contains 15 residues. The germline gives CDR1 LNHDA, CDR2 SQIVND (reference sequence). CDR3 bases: TGTGCCAGTAGTATCACAGGGCGAGCTTCGGATGAGCAGTTCTTC. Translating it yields CASSITGRASDEQFF. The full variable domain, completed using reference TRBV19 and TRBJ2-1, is DGGITQSPKYLFRKEGQNVTLSCEQNLNHDAMYWYRQDPGQGLRLIYYSQIVNDFQKGDIAEGYSVSREKKESFPLTVTSAQKNPTAFYLCASSITGRASDEQFFGPGTRLTVL.

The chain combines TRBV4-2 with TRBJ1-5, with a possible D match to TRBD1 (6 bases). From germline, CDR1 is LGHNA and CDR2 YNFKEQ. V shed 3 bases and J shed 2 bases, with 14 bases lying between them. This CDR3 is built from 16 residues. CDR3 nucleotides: TGTGCCAGCAGCCAGGAGGACCGACAGGGCAATCAGCCCCAGCATTTT. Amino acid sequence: CASSQEDRQGNQPQHF.

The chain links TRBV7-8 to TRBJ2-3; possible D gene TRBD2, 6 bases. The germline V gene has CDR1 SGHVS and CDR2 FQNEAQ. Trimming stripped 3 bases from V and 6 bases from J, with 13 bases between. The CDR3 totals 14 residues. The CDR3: CASSFSGLPDTQYF. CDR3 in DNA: TGTGCCAGCAGCTTCTCGGGACTTCCGGATACGCAGTATTTT.

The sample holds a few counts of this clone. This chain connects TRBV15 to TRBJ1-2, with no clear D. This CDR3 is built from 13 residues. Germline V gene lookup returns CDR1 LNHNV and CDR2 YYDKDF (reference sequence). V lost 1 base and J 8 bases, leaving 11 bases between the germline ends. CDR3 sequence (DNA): TGTGCCACCAGCAGAGGTGCGGTTTACGGCTACACCTTC. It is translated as CATSRGAVYGYTF.

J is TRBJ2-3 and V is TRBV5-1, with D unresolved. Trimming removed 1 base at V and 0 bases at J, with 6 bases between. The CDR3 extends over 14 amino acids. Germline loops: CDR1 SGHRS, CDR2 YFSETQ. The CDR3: CASSLPTSTDTQYF. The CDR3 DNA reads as TGCGCCAGCAGCTTGCCGACTAGCACAGATACGCAGTATTTT.